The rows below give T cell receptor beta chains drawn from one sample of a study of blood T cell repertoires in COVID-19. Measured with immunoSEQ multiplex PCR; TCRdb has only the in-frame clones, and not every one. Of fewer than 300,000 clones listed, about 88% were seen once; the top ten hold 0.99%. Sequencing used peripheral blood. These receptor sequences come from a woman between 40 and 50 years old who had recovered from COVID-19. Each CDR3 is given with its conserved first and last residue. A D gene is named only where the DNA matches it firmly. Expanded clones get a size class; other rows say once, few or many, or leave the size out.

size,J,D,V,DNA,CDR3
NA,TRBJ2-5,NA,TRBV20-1,TGCAGTGGATCAGAACAGGGCACCCAGTACTTC,CSGSEQGTQYF
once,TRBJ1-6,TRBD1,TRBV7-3,TGTGCCAGCAGCTCACAGGGGCGAGATAATTCACCCCTCCACTTT,CASSSQGRDNSPLHF
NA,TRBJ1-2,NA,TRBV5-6,TGTGCCAGCATCCTGACAGATGTTAACTATGGCTACACCTTC,CASILTDVNYGYTF
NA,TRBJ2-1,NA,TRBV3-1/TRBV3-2,TGTGCCAGCAGCCAAGTAACCAGGGCCTCCTACAATGAGCAGTTCTTC,CASSQVTRASYNEQFF
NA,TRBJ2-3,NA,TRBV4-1,TGCGCCAGCAGCCACCCCCAGGCGGGCAGCACAGATACGCAGTATTTT,CASSHPQAGSTDTQYF
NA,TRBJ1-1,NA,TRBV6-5,TGTGCCAGCAGCCCCCCGGGGTTGCCTGAAGCTTTCTTT,CASSPPGLPEAFF
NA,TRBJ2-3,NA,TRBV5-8,TGTGCCAGCAGCTCCTACCAGGGCGGCCCTAGCACAGATACGCAGTATTTT,CASSSYQGGPSTDTQYF
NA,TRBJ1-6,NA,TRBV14,TGTGCCAGCAGCCAAGCCGGGGGGTTAAATTCACCCCTCCACTTT,CASSQAGGLNSPLHF
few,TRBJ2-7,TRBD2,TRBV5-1,TGCGCCAGCAGCTGGGGTAGCGGGGCCGCCTACGAGCAGTACTTC,CASSWGSGAAYEQYF
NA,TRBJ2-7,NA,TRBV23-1,TGCGCCAGCAGTCAATCGATCCGCGGGACCCCCTACGAGCAGTACTTC,CASSQSIRGTPYEQYF
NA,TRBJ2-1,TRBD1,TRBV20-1,TGCAGTGTTTCCCAGGGGGATGAGCAGTTCTTC,CSVSQGDEQFF
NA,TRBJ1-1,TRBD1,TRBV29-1,TGCAGCGTCAGGGGGTGGGTCACTGAAGCTTTCTTT,CSVRGWVTEAFF
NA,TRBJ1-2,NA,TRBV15,TGTGCCACCAGCAGAGATTCGAGGCCTTTTGGCTACACCTTC,CATSRDSRPFGYTF
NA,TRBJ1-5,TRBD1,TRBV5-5,TGTGCCAGCAGCTTAAGGGGGACAGGGGGACAGCCCCAGCATTTT,CASSLRGTGGQPQHF
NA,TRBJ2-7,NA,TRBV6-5,TGTGCCAGCATCGGCGGCCCCTACGAGCAGTACTTC,CASIGGPYEQYF
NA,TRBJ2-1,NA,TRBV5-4,TGTGCCAGCAGCTCGAAACGCCGGGACTCCTATTACAATGAGCAGTTCTTC,CASSSKRRDSYYNEQFF
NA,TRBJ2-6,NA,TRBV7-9,TGTGCCAGCAGCCGTGAGGGGGTGCCACGAACTGGGGCCAACGTCCTGACTTTC,CASSREGVPRTGANVLTF
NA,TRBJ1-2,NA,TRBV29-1,TGCAGCGTTGGGAGGGACTATGGCTACACCTTC,CSVGRDYGYTF
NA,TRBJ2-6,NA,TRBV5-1,TGCGCCAGCACCCAGGGGCCAGGGGTGGCTGGGGCCAACGTCCTGACTTTC,CASTQGPGVAGANVLTF
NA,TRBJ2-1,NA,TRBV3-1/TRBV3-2,TGTGCCAGCAGCCAAGGGCAGCGTTCCCACAATGAGCAGTTCTTC,CASSQGQRSHNEQFF